This T cell receptor beta chain emerged from a study of T cells in Graves' hyperthyroidism and ophthalmopathy. Across the study: Peripheral blood was drawn at first diagnosis, prior to all treatment.

Study-wide results and limits: Blood held most thyroid clonotypes expanded above 0.001 frequency. With a median lead of 6.5 months before onset, the model predicted ophthalmopathy.

Ten or more counts support this clonotype. The antigen remains undetermined. Germline V gene sequence: CDR1 DFQATT, CDR2 SNEGSKA (reference sequence). The CDR3 is 12 residues long. The ends were cut back, 3 bases at V and 2 bases at J, with 8 bases in the middle. Newly diagnosed hyperthyroidism, duration under 2 months, in patients aged 18 to 65. TCR beta CDR3 region amplification was performed from RNA transcripts. The study used the HTBI primer set for a first-round RT-PCR of the TCR CDR3. MiXCR was run by TCRdb on the multiplex PCR reads, yielding one entry per CDR3 protein. The sample consists of roughly 700,000 distinct CDR3 sequences, 13% to 15% of them appearing once.

This TCR derives from a woman under 30 with Graves' hyperthyroidism. The chain combines TRBV20-1 with TRBJ2-7; D remains unclear. The sequenced material came from blood. CDR3: CSASSGTYEQYF. CDR3 bases: TGCAGTGCTAGTTCAGGTACCTACGAGCAGTACTTC.